These T cell receptor beta chains were read from a single sample in a study of cytomegalovirus exposure and HLA in healthy donors. Here immunoSEQ multiplex PCR was the method, and the copy in TCRdb shows in-frame clones only, minus some. The sample has some 140,000 clones, 84% seen once. The specimen sequenced was PBMCs. These receptors all come from a woman aged 25 to 39 in good health and CMV-seronegative. Both conserved end residues are trimmed from each CDR3. Each record gives: V gene, J gene, CDR3 protein.

V: TRBV28
J: TRBJ1-2
CDR3: ASSLLGASGYT

V: TRBV2
J: TRBJ1-5
CDR3: ASSPTLARGH

V: TRBV7-8
J: TRBJ2-3
CDR3: ASSLRDRGTDTQY

V: TRBV18
J: TRBJ2-2
CDR3: ASSLRQGGTGELF

V: TRBV27
J: TRBJ2-7
CDR3: ASSLSASGGFHYEQY

V: TRBV4-1
J: TRBJ1-6
CDR3: ASSQGHRGRGSPLH

V: TRBV27
J: TRBJ2-3
CDR3: ASSSYVRGRGVDTQY

V: TRBV5-1
J: TRBJ1-2
CDR3: ASSLRGDYT

V: TRBV7-8
J: TRBJ1-3
CDR3: ASSLGQGTGNTIY

V: TRBV5-1
J: TRBJ2-5
CDR3: ASSLGSGETQY

V: TRBV28
J: TRBJ1-5
CDR3: ASNQPRDNQPQH

V: TRBV11-2
J: TRBJ2-7
CDR3: ASSRTRVGYEQY

V: TRBV7-3
J: TRBJ2-1
CDR3: ASSASTGTGGSEQF

V: TRBV28
J: TRBJ1-1
CDR3: ASSFLRDRYTEAF

V: TRBV18
J: TRBJ1-1
CDR3: ASSHPGGGTEAF

V: TRBV9
J: TRBJ2-2
CDR3: ASSVAPGTGELF

V: TRBV11-1
J: TRBJ2-7
CDR3: ASSRLGLYEQY

V: TRBV7-3
J: TRBJ1-6
CDR3: ASSLGGSDSPLH

V: TRBV7-2
J: TRBJ2-3
CDR3: ASSFLRQGDTQY

V: TRBV19
J: TRBJ1-4
CDR3: ASSIDGDPNEKLF

V: TRBV5-6
J: TRBJ1-2
CDR3: ASSFYPGRVENYGYT

V: TRBV7-2
J: TRBJ1-2
CDR3: ASSLGGVREGYGYT

V: TRBV2
J: TRBJ2-5
CDR3: ASSDSGAETQY

V: TRBV5-4
J: TRBJ1-2
CDR3: ASSLLRGSYGYT

V: TRBV4-1
J: TRBJ1-2
CDR3: ASSQAGGGLGGYT

V: TRBV4-2
J: TRBJ1-1
CDR3: ASSPSQVQGTEAF

V: TRBV18
J: TRBJ2-5
CDR3: ASSPPSARGETQY

V: TRBV6-1
J: TRBJ1-1
CDR3: ASSERGRNTEAF

V: TRBV28
J: TRBJ2-7
CDR3: ASSLRQGSYEQY

V: TRBV6-6
J: TRBJ1-5
CDR3: ASSSGGSNQPQH

V: TRBV2
J: TRBJ2-7
CDR3: ASSSGGGEQY

V: TRBV15
J: TRBJ2-3
CDR3: ATSKRISGGQVDTQY

V: TRBV5-6
J: TRBJ1-2
CDR3: ASSRSRRGANYGYT

V: TRBV6-6
J: TRBJ2-3
CDR3: ASSPALGGTDTQY

V: TRBV7-2
J: TRBJ2-7
CDR3: ASSTRVGNEQY

V: TRBV28
J: TRBJ1-2
CDR3: ASSEPGQGLGVGGYT